The 3 T cell receptor beta chains below were found in one sample sequenced in a study of blood T cell repertoires in COVID-19. Method: immunoSEQ multiplex PCR; TCRdb's copy keeps in-frame clones and lacks some. Of approximately 110,000 clones in the sample, 84% were seen once. The sample consisted of peripheral blood. Receptors originate from a woman between 40 and 55 years old with acute or convalescent COVID-19.

The CDR3 DNA sequence: TGCGCCAGCAGCGTGACAGGGGAAACTGAAGCTTTCTTT. Residues: CASSVTGETEAFF. This sequence joins TRBV5-1 and TRBJ1-1; 8 nucleotides align to TRBD1. After removal of 4 bases from V and 5 bases from J, the junction contained 4 bases not matched to a gene. Germline V gene lookup returns CDR1 SGHRS and CDR2 YFSETQ. This CDR3 region has 13 residues.

CDR3 DNA sequence: TGCGCCAGCAGCCAATACGGACAGGGGTGGACTGAAGCTTTCTTT. Residues: CASSQYGQGWTEAFF. This chain links TRBV4-1 with TRBJ1-1; 9 bases match TRBD1. Germline CDR1 reads MGHRA; CDR2 reads YSYEKL. CDR3 size: 15 residues. V lost 2 bases to trimming and J lost 5 bases; unmatched junction nucleotides: 6.

This chain uses TRBV11-2 with TRBJ2-7, with TRBD2 identical over 9 bases. Losses at the gene ends were 3 bases for V and 3 bases for J; bases not matched to a gene: 6. Germline CDR1 SGHAT, CDR2 FQNNGV. There are 15 residues in the CDR3. DNA of the CDR3: TGTGCCAGCAGCTTGTCTAGCGGGGACTACTACGAGCAGTACTTC. This gives the protein CASSLSSGDYYEQYF.